This TCR beta chain was found in a study of PD-L1 blockade in urothelial cancer. Background on the study: Atezolizumab 1,200 mg was given intravenously every 3 weeks, starting 2014. The median number of T cells present in blood samples was under 150,000.

Germline trimming cut 3 bases from V and 3 bases from J; bases unmatched to any gene: 9. CDR1 and CDR2 (germline): MDHEN, SYDVKM. This CDR3 is 16 amino acids long. Time point in this sample: pretreatment peripheral blood. Each patient gave between 1 and 8 samples of peripheral blood mononuclear cells, which were collected pretreatment and during treatment. The protocol was immunoSEQ multiplex PCR, while the TCRdb copy is restricted to in-frame clones and leaves out a portion. The table includes roughly 52,000 clones, less than 85% detected once. The TCR originated in a man in his 70s with urothelial cancer. This chain connects TRBV28 to TRBJ2-3, with TRBD2 identical over 7 bases. The material was PBMCs, obtained around atezolizumab (anti-PD-L1) treatment. The CDR3 sequence is CASSLPAGLGTDTQYF. As DNA, the CDR3 is TGTGCCAGCAGTTTGCCAGCGGGACTTGGGACAGATACGCAGTATTTT.